This T cell receptor beta chain comes out of a study of identical twins. The study, taken as a whole, reports: Partial confounding of zero-insertion analyses by invariant MAIT and iNKT cells was possible. Memory repertoires showed no such pattern, whereas abundant cord blood beta clonotypes carried fewer insertions. Researchers reported excess low generation probability among twin-shared out-of-frame alpha sequences.

This clonotype was found many times. Antigen: not known. This CDR3 is 13 amino acids long. J lost 5 bases, V lost 8 bases, and 7 bases had no gene match. A universal primer site was incorporated via template switching, and the cDNA contained unique molecular identifiers. TCRdb re-called the 5' RACE reads through MiXCR, storing one row per CDR3 protein. The sample lists approximately 670,000 distinct CDR3 sequences, over 5% seen once, with about 2% in the top ten. The receptor was isolated from a young man in good health. The chain has TRBV12-3 or TRBV12-4 and TRBJ1-1; 8 bases are a match to TRBD1. The sequencing input was naive T cells sorted from blood. The CDR3 here is CASAQGDGTEAFF. The CDR3 nucleotides read TGTGCCAGCGCACAGGGGGACGGTACTGAAGCTTTCTTT.